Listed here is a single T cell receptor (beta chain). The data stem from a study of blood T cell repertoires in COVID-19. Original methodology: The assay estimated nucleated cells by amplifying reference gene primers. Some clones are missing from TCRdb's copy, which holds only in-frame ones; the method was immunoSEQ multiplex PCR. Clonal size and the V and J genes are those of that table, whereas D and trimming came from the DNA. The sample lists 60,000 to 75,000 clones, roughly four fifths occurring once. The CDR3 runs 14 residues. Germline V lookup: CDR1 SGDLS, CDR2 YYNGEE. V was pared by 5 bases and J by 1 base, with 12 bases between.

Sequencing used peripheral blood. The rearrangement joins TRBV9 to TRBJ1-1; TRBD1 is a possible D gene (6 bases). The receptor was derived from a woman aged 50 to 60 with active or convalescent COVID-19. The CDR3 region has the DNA TGTGCCAGCAGTCAAACAGGGTGGAACACTGAAGCTTTCTTT. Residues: CASSQTGWNTEAFF. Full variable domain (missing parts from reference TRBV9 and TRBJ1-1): DSGVTQTPKHLITATGQRVTLRCSPRSGDLSVYWYQQSLDQGLQFLIQYYNGEERAKGNILERFSAQQFPDLHSELNLSSLELGDSALYFCASSQTGWNTEAFFGQGTRLTVV.